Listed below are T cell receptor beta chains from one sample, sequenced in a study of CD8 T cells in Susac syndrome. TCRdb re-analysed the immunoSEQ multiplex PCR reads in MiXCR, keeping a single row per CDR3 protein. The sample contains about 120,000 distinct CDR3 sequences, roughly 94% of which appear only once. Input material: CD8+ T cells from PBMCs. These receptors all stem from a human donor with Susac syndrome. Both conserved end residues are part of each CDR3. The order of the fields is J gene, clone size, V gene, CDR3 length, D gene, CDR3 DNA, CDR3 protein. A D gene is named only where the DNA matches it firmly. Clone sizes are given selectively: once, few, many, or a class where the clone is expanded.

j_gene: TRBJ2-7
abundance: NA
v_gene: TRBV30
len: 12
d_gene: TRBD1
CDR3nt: TGTGCCTGGGAGACAGGGGATTACGAGCAGTACTTC
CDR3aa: CAWETGDYEQYF

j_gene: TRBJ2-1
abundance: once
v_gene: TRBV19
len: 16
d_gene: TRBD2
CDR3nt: TGTGCCAGTAGCCCATTAGCGGGGGGGCTTTACAATGAGCAGTTCTTC
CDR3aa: CASSPLAGGLYNEQFF

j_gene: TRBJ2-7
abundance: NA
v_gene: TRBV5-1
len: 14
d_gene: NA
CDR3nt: TGCGCCAGCAGCTTCGAAGCGGCATCCTACGAGCAGTACTTC
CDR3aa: CASSFEAASYEQYF

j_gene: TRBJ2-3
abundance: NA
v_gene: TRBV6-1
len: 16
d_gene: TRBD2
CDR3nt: TGTGCCAGCAGCCGTCCACTAGCGGGGGGCACAGATACGCAGTATTTT
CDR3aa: CASSRPLAGGTDTQYF

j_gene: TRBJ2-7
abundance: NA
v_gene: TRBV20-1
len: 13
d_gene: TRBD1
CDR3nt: TGCAGTGTTCAAACAGGGGCTCCCTACGAGCAGTACTTC
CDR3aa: CSVQTGAPYEQYF

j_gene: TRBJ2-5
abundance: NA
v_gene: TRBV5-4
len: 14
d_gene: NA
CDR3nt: TGTGCCAGCAGCTTGTTGTCGGGGCAAGAGACCCAGTACTTC
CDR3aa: CASSLLSGQETQYF

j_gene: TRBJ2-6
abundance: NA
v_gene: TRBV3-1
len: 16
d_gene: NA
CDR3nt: TGTGCCAGCAGCTCCAATCTGGACTCTGGGGCCAACGTCCTGACTTTC
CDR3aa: CASSSNLDSGANVLTF

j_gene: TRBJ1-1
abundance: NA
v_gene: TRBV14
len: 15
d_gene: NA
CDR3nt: TGTGCCAGCAGCCAAGATCGGAGGGCGAACACTGAAGCTTTCTTT
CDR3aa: CASSQDRRANTEAFF

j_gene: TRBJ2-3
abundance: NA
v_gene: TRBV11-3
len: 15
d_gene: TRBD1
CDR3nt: TGTGCCAGCAGCGCCGGACAGGGGGCCACAGATACGCAGTATTTT
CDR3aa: CASSAGQGATDTQYF

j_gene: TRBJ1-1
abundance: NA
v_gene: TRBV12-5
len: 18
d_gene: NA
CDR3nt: TGTGCTAGTGGTTTCCAAGGGGGGCCAAAACGTGGCGGCACTGAAGCTTTCTTT
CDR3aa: CASGFQGGPKRGGTEAFF

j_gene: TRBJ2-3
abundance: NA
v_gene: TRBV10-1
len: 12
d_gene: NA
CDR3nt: TGCGCCAGCAGTGACCTGTTGGATACGCAGTATTTT
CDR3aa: CASSDLLDTQYF

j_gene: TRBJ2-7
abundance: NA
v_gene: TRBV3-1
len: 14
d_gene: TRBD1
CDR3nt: TGTGCCAGCAGCCATGGACAGGGTTCCTACGAGCAGTACTTC
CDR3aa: CASSHGQGSYEQYF

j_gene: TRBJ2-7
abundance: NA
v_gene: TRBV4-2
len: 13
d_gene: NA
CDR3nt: TGTGCCAGCAGCCTCCCCTTGGCGAACGAGCAGTACTTC
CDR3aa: CASSLPLANEQYF

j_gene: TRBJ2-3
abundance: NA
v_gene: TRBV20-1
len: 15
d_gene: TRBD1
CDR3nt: TGCAGTGCTCCCGACTGGGGACAGGGGAGAGATACGCAGTATTTT
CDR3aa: CSAPDWGQGRDTQYF

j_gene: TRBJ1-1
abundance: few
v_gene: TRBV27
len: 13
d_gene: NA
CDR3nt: TGTGCCAGCAGTTTGGGCAGCGACACTGAAGCTTTCTTT
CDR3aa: CASSLGSDTEAFF

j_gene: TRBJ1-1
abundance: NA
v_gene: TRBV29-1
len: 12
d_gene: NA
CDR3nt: TGCAGCGGAGAGTACACGAACACTGAAGCTTTCTTT
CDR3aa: CSGEYTNTEAFF

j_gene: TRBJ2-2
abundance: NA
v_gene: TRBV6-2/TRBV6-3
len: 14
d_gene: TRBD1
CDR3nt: TGTGCCAGCAGCCGGGACAGACCCACCGGGGAGCTGTTTTTT
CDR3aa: CASSRDRPTGELFF

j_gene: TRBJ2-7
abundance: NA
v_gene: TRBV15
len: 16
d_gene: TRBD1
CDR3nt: TGTACCACCAGCGACCGGGACAGGGGTCATACCTACGAGCAGTACTTC
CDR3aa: CTTSDRDRGHTYEQYF

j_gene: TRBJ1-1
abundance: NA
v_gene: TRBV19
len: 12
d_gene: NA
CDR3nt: TGTGCCAGTAGTATTTTGAACACTGAAGCTTTCTTT
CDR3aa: CASSILNTEAFF

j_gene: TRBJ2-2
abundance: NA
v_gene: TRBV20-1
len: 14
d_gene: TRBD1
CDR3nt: TGCAGTGCTAGTGGGGACAGGGGCACCGGGGAGCTGTTTTTT
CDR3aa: CSASGDRGTGELFF

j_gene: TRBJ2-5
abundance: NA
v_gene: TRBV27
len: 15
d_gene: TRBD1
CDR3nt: TGTGCCAGCAGTTTAGACAGGGGGCTAGGAGAGACCCAGTACTTC
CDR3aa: CASSLDRGLGETQYF

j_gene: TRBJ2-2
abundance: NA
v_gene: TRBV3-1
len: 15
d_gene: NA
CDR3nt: TGTGCCAGCAGCCAAGATGAAAGGCTCACCGGGGAGCTGTTTTTT
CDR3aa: CASSQDERLTGELFF

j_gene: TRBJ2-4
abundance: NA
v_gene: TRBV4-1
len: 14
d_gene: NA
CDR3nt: TGCGCCAGCAGCCAGGCACCCTGGAAAAACATTCAGTACTTC
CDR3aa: CASSQAPWKNIQYF

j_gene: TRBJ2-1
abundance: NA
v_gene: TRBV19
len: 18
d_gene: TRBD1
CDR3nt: TGTGCCAGCGCTTCATTGGGGAGTGGGACAGGGGCAGTAGGTGAGCAGTTCTTC
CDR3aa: CASASLGSGTGAVGEQFF

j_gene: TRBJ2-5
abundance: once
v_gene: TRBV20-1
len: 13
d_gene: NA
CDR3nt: TGCAGTGCCGTTCGGGACTCTCAAGAGACCCAGTACTTC
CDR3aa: CSAVRDSQETQYF

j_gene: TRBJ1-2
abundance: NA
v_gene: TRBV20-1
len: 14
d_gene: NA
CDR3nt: TGCAGTGCTAGAGATGGTGGAGCAATCTATGGCTACACCTTC
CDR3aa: CSARDGGAIYGYTF

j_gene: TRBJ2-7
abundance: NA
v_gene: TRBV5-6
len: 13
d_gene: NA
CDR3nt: TGTGCCAGCAGCTTGGGATCCCGCCCCGAGCAGTACTTC
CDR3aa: CASSLGSRPEQYF

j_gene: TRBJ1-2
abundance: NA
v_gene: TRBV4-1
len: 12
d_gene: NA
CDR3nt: TGCGCCAGCAGGCCTGGCTCCGGGGGCTACACCTTC
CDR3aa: CASRPGSGGYTF

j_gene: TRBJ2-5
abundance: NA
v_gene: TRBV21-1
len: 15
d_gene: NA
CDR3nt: TGTGCCAGCAGCACCCGGGACAGGCAACGAGAGACCCAGTACTTC
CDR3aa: CASSTRDRQRETQYF

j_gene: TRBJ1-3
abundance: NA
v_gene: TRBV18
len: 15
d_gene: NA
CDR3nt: TGTGCCAGCTCACCAGCCGGGTACTCTGGAAACACCATATATTTT
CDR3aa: CASSPAGYSGNTIYF

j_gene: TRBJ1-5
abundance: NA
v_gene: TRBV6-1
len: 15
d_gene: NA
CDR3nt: TGTGCCAGCAGTGAAATGCGGGTAAGCAATCAGCCCCAGCATTTT
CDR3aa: CASSEMRVSNQPQHF

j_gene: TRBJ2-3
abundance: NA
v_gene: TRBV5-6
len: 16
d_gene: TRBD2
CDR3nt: TGTGCCAGCAGCTTGGAGGCGGGGGGGGGCACAGATACGCAGTATTTT
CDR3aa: CASSLEAGGGTDTQYF

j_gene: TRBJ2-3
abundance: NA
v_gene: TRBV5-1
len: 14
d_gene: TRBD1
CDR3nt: TGCGCCAGCAGCTACTCGTCAGGGGGCTCGGCGCAGTATTTT
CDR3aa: CASSYSSGGSAQYF

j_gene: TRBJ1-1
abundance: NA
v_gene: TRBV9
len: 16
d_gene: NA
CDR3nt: TGTGCCAGCAGCGTAGGGGGGGACGGACTGAACACTGAAGCTTTCTTT
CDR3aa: CASSVGGDGLNTEAFF

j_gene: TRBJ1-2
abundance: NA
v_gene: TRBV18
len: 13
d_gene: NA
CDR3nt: TGTGCCAGCTCACCACCGCGGGGGCATGGCTACACCTTC
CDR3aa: CASSPPRGHGYTF

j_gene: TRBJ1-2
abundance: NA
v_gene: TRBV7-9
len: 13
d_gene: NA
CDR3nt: TGTGCCAGCAGCCCAGGACCCCGCTATGGCTACACCTTC
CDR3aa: CASSPGPRYGYTF

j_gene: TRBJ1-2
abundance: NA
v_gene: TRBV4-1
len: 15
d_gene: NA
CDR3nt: TGCGCCAGCAGCCAAGATAACAGGGAGAACTATGGCTACACCTTC
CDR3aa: CASSQDNRENYGYTF

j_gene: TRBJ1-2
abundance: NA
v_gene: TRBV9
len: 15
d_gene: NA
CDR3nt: TGTGCCAGCAGCCCCAGGGACTCTTGGCCTAGTGGCTACACCTTC
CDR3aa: CASSPRDSWPSGYTF

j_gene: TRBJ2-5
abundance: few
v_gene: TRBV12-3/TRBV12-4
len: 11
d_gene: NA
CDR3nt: TGTGCCAGCAGTTCCGGAGAGACCCAGTACTTC
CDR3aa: CASSSGETQYF

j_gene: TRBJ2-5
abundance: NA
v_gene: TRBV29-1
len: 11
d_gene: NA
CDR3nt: TGCAGCGTTGAAGGTGGGGAGACCCAGTACTTC
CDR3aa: CSVEGGETQYF

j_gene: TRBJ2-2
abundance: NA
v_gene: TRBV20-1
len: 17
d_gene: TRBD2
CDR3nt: TGCAGTGCTAGAGATTTTAGGCGGGGGGTGAACACCGGGGAGCTGTTTTTT
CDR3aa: CSARDFRRGVNTGELFF

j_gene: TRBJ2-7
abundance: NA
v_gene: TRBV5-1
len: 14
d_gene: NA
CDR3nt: TGCGCCAGCAGCTTGGGTATGGGGCCCAACGAGCAGTACTTC
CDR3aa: CASSLGMGPNEQYF

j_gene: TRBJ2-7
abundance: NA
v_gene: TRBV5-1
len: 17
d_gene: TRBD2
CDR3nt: TGCGCCAGCAGCTGGATTGGGCTAGCGGGGGGAGAGTACGAGCAGTACTTC
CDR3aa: CASSWIGLAGGEYEQYF

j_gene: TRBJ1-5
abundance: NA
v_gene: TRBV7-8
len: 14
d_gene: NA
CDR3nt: TGTGCCAGCAGCTTAGTGGGAGGGGATCAGCCCCAGCATTTT
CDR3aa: CASSLVGGDQPQHF